The clone carrying this TCR beta chain was seen a handful of times. The sample originates from a study of regulatory T cells in long-lasting Graves disease. For TCR beta, libraries came from iRepertoire HTBI primers and Arm-PCR of CDR3 regions. TCRdb processed the multiplex PCR reads anew with MiXCR; each CDR3 protein has one entry. The sample has over 400,000 distinct CDR3 sequences, 12% to 15% seen once. Time point defined: newly diagnosed GD, antithyroid drugs for less than 3 months. Scientists built the TCR library using RNA that was extracted from PBMCs. This CDR3 region has 15 residues. Germline V gene sequence: CDR1 SGHDN, CDR2 FVKESK. V trimming: 4 bases; J trimming: 5 bases; junction bases outside the gene matches: 8. These data were also filed under a second study, of T cells in Graves' hyperthyroidism and ophthalmopathy. That report adds: An absence of ophthalmopathy progression within 18 months meant stable Graves' hyperthyroidism.

The chain is built from TRBV14 and TRBJ2-1; TRBD1 matches 7 bases. Material: peripheral blood mononuclear cells (PBMCs), obtained at new diagnosis, from a patient treated with antithyroid drugs. This TCR was sampled from a woman in her fifties or sixties with Graves disease. CDR3 bases: TGTGCCAGCAGCCGGATACCGGGACAGCACAATGAGCAGTTCTTC. Protein product: CASSRIPGQHNEQFF.